Below are 13 T cell receptor beta chains sequenced from a single sample in a study of CD4 T cells in relation to SARS-CoV-2 and coronaviruses. The method was immunoSEQ multiplex PCR; TCRdb's version includes in-frame clones alone and lacks a portion of them. Of 15,000 to 20,000 clones in the sample, 75% to 80% were seen once. The unexposed donors gave CD4+ T cells in about 2011-2019, prior to COVID-19. The cells were cultured for about ten days before CD4+ T cells were isolated. Antigens of these TCRs are unknown. Sequencing input: CD4+ T cells from PBMCs, cultured in vitro. These receptors came from a human donor in good health.

The chain carries TRBV2 and TRBJ1-2; no reliable D call. V was clipped by 2 bases and J by 5 bases, with 6 bases between them. Germline V lookup: CDR1 SNHLY, CDR2 FYNNEI. CDR3 length equals 12 residues. The CDR3 sequence: CASSENAYGYTF. CDR3 DNA sequence: TGTGCCAGCAGTGAAAACGCTTATGGCTACACCTTC.

The chain employs TRBV6-5 and TRBJ2-1, with D unclear. V lost 5 bases to trimming and J lost 0 bases, with 8 bases between them. This CDR3 is built from 14 residues. Germline-derived CDR1 and CDR2 are MNHEY and SVGAGI. In DNA, the CDR3 is TGTGCCAGCAGTAGAAAAAGCTCCTACAATGAGCAGTTCTTC. Residues: CASSRKSSYNEQFF.

In this sample, this clone turned up once. The J gene is TRBJ2-5, the V gene TRBV5-1; unclear D gene. Germline V gene data show CDR1 as SGHRS and CDR2 as YFSETQ. Deletions cut 7 bases from V and 5 bases from J, with 21 bases between. This CDR3 has 15 amino acids. The CDR3 nucleotides are TGCGCCAGCGCGTCCTTCACCGGTCCGCCTGAGACCCAGTACTTC. It specifies CASASFTGPPETQYF.

V usage is TRBV6-6 and J usage is TRBJ2-1; 14 bases fit TRBD2. From germline, CDR1 is MNHNY and CDR2 SVGAGI (reference sequence). The ends lost 4 bases at V and 12 bases at J; junction bases unmatched: 5. The CDR3 contains 14 residues. The CDR3 sequence is CASSSGTSGSGQFF. In DNA form, the CDR3 reads TGTGCCAGCAGTTCCGGGACTAGCGGGAGTGGGCAGTTCTTC.

V gene TRBV5-6 combines with J gene TRBJ2-1; no firm D call. Germline values: CDR1 SGHDT, CDR2 YYEEEE. CDR3 length equals 14 residues. Trimming pared 0 bases from V and 6 bases from J, leaving 10 bases between. In DNA, the CDR3 is TGTGCCAGCAGCTTGGCCACCGGCTTCAATGAGCAGTTCTTC. Protein sequence: CASSLATGFNEQFF.

This chain connects TRBV3-1 (or the pseudogene TRBV3-2) to TRBJ2-7; possibly TRBD2 for D (5 bases). Germline values: CDR1 LGHDT, CDR2 YNNKEL (reference sequence). V was pared by 0 bases and J by 5 bases, with 14 bases between. This CDR3 has 15 amino acids. Written as DNA, the CDR3 is TGTGCCAGCAGCCAAGACCGGGTCGGGGAAGACGAGCAGTACTTC. As protein: CASSQDRVGEDEQYF.

The table lists this clone with a count of one. This rearrangement joins TRBV18 to TRBJ1-5; D is uncertain. CDR3 length: 14 amino acids. V was trimmed by 2 bases and J by 0 bases, leaving 5 bases between them. Per germline, CDR1 KGHSH and CDR2 LQKENI. The DNA for the CDR3 is TGTGCCAGCTCACCAACAAATAGCAATCAGCCCCAGCATTTT. Its protein product is CASSPTNSNQPQHF.

This clone was seen only a few times. The gene calls are TRBV30 and TRBJ2-2; D is ambiguous. Germline lookup yields CDR1 GTSNPN and CDR2 SVGIG (reference sequence). The CDR3 is made up of 11 amino acids. Trimming shortened V by 4 bases and J by 6 bases, and 6 bases separated the two germline ends. CDR3 sequence reads: CAWTRSGELFF. The CDR3 DNA sequence: TGTGCCTGGACTAGATCCGGGGAGCTGTTTTTT. The whole variable domain, filled in from reference TRBV30 and TRBJ2-2, reads SQTIHQWPATLVQPVGSPLSLECTVEGTSNPNLYWYRQAAGRGLQLLFYSVGIGQISSEVPQNLSASRPQDRQFILSSKKLLLSDSGFYLCAWTRSGELFFGEGSRLTVL.

The V and J genes are TRBV20-1 and TRBJ2-7; D possibly corresponds to TRBD1 (6 bases). The CDR3 spans 16 residues. Between the trimmed V and J ends, which lost 3 bases and 5 bases, there was a span of 23 bases. From germline, CDR1 is DFQATT and CDR2 SNEGSKA (reference sequence). Here the CDR3 DNA reads TGCAGTGCTAGTGGGGGCCCCTCTTGGAGAGGAGACGAGCAGTACTTC. It encodes CSASGGPSWRGDEQYF.

The chain couples TRBV9 to TRBJ1-1; D gene unclear. Trimming stripped 9 bases from V and 4 bases from J, with 16 bases between. Germline V lookup: CDR1 SGDLS, CDR2 YYNGEE. This CDR3 has 13 residues. This CDR3 reads CANSTSGCTEAFF. CDR3 nucleotides: TGTGCCAACAGTACCTCGGGGTGCACTGAAGCTTTCTTT.

The chain combines TRBV19 with TRBJ2-7, with D possibly TRBD2 on 6 matching bases. This CDR3 comprises 14 residues. V dropped 4 bases and J dropped 1 base, with 11 bases sitting between them. Germline CDR1 reads LNHDA; CDR2 reads SQIVND (reference sequence). As DNA, the CDR3 is TGTGCCAGTAGTAGCCAGACTAGATCCTACGAGCAGTACTTC. It is translated as CASSSQTRSYEQYF.

This clone came up a few times. This chain joins TRBV6-1 and TRBJ2-5, with D unclear. The V gene lost 1 base and the J gene lost 5 bases, with 11 bases spanning the gap. CDR1 is MNHNS and CDR2 is SASEGT in the germline V gene. The CDR3 is 14 residues long. The CDR3: CASSEGVSRETQYF. In nucleotides, the CDR3 is TGTGCCAGCAGTGAAGGGGTTAGCAGGGAGACCCAGTACTTC.

The rearrangement joins TRBV9 to TRBJ2-2; D unresolved. The CDR3 has 15 residues. The germline CDR1 and CDR2 sequences are SGDLS and YYNGEE. The V and J ends lost 4 bases and 3 bases respectively, with 13 bases between them. In DNA form, the CDR3 reads TGTGCCAGCAGCATTGACCCGCGCCACACCGGGGAGCTGTTTTTT. Amino acids: CASSIDPRHTGELFF.